The 25 T cell receptor beta chains presented below share a single source sample, sequenced in a study of regulatory T cells in long-lasting Graves disease. Building of the TCR beta libraries involved iRepertoire HTBI primers and Arm-PCR of CDR3 regions. A single record per CDR3 protein comes from TCRdb applying MiXCR to the multiplex PCR reads. The data show approximately 400,000 distinct CDR3 sequences, 14% to 15% seen once. The sample's time point: newly diagnosed GD, antithyroid drugs for less than 3 months. Making the TCR library involved RNA that had been extracted from PBMCs. The sample also formed part of further work on T cells in Graves' hyperthyroidism and ophthalmopathy.

The specimen comprised peripheral blood mononuclear cells (PBMCs), sampled at new diagnosis, from a patient treated with antithyroid drugs. Receptors were obtained from a woman aged 25 to 39 with Graves disease.

This clonotype was detected only a few times. CDR3 nucleotide sequence: TGTGCCGATGGGGGACTAGAGCAGTTCTTC. Encoded protein: CADGGLEQFF. The chain links TRBV7-2 to TRBJ2-1; TRBD2 matches 7 bases. The length of the CDR3 is 10 residues. Germline CDR1 and CDR2: SGHTA and FQGNSA. The V and J ends lost 11 bases and 10 bases, in that order; junction bases with no gene match: 5.

This clonotype was seen repeatedly, ten times or more. The gene calls are TRBV11-2 and TRBJ2-1; 10 bases fit TRBD2. With 0 bases clipped from V and 5 bases from J, the junction kept 7 bases outside the gene matches. Germline lookup yields CDR1 SGHAT and CDR2 FQNNGV. The CDR3 length is 17 residues. CDR3 loop: CASSLDSGTSAHNEQFF. CDR3 nucleotides: TGTGCCAGCAGCTTAGACTCCGGGACTAGCGCTCACAATGAGCAGTTCTTC.

There are many counts of this clonotype. The V call is TRBV11-1, the J call TRBJ2-7, with D possibly being TRBD2 (7 bases). V lost 5 bases and J 0 bases, leaving 11 bases between the germline ends. Germline V CDR1 and CDR2: SGHAT, FQDESV (reference sequence). The CDR3 runs 14 residues. CDR3 region: CASSRGATSYEQYF. CDR3 DNA sequence: TGTGCCAGCAGCCGGGGGGCAACCTCCTACGAGCAGTACTTC.

The genes are TRBV7-6 and TRBJ2-5, with D perhaps TRBD2 (5 bases). The length of the CDR3 is 16 residues. Looked up from germline, CDR1 is SGHVS and CDR2 is FNYEAQ. Trimming removed 5 bases at V and 5 bases at J, with 21 bases between. The CDR3 region has the DNA TGTGCCAGCAGCCCATCACTAGTTAGGTTTGCCGAGACCCAGTACTTC. Encoded protein: CASSPSLVRFAETQYF.

This clonotype was detected only a few times. The CDR3 spells CSARPLPGVYSNQPQHF. In DNA, the CDR3 is TGCAGTGCTAGACCGCTGCCAGGGGTTTATAGCAATCAGCCCCAGCATTTT. The gene calls are TRBV20-1 and TRBJ1-5; D might be TRBD1 (6 bases). Trimming cost V 2 bases and J 0 bases, with 17 bases left between them. This CDR3 has 17 residues. Germline CDR1 is DFQATT and CDR2 is SNEGSKA (reference sequence).

This clonotype was picked up many times. V gene TRBV6-1 combines with J gene TRBJ2-7, with D uncertain. V lost 6 bases and J 7 bases, leaving 16 bases between the germline ends. The CDR3 consists of 13 residues. Germline CDR1 is MNHNS and CDR2 is SASEGT. In DNA, the CDR3 is TGTGCCAGCAGCTTTACTACACCGCGGGAGCAGTACTTC. Amino acids: CASSFTTPREQYF.

About this clonotype itself: The junction and the germline gene differ at one end; a read error may be behind it. The rearrangement joins TRBV30 to TRBJ1-6; tentatively, D is TRBD1 (6 bases). The V gene's germline CDR1 is GTSNPN and CDR2 SVGIG (reference sequence). This CDR3 is built from 13 residues. The CDR3 DNA is TGTGCCTGGAGTGTAGGGGGTAATTCGCCCCTCCACTTT. This gives the protein CAWSVGGNSPLHF.

The rearrangement uses TRBV10-2 and TRBJ1-2, with 7 bases matching TRBD1. From germline, CDR1 is WSHSY and CDR2 SAAADI. V gave up 5 bases and J gave up 4 bases; unmatched junction bases: 4. This CDR3 is built from 13 residues. The CDR3 loop reads CASSWDSSYGYTF. The CDR3 DNA follows: TGCGCCAGCAGTTGGGACAGCTCCTATGGCTACACCTTC.

This clonotype was detected a few times. The chain joins TRBV27 to TRBJ2-7, with 8 bases that match TRBD2. The CDR3 covers 15 residues. CDR1 and CDR2 (germline): MNHEY, SMNVEV (reference sequence). V lost 6 bases and J lost 6; bases outside the gene matches: 13. DNA of the CDR3: TGTGCCAGCAGCCCCAGTCTAGCGGGTGCTCTCGAGCAGTACTTC. It codes for CASSPSLAGALEQYF.

As regards this clonotype: One base separates it from a far larger clone, so it is likely a read error. The conserved phenylalanine or tryptophan is not found at the CDR3 terminus, so this likely reflects a read error. The V call is TRBV5-6, the J call TRBJ2-7, with 10 nucleotides matching TRBD1. The CDR3 is made up of 15 amino acids. In germline, CDR1 is SGHDT, CDR2 YYEEEE. J gave up 2 bases and V 5 bases, and 7 bases lay outside the gene matches. CDR3 protein: CASSFSGTGAYEQYL. The CDR3 region has the DNA TGTGCCAGCAGTTTTTCCGGGACAGGGGCCTACGAGCAGTACCTC.

The chain carries TRBV19 and TRBJ2-7; 10 bases align to TRBD1. The germline gives CDR1 LNHDA, CDR2 SQIVND (reference sequence). This CDR3 spans 14 amino acids. J lost 9 bases, V lost 5 bases, and 10 bases had no gene match. CDR3 sequence reads: CASSPPGQGIAQYF. The CDR3 DNA reads as TGTGCCAGTAGTCCACCGGGACAGGGGATTGCGCAGTACTTC. The whole variable domain, filled in from reference TRBV19 and TRBJ2-7, reads DGGITQSPKYLFRKEGQNVTLSCEQNLNHDAMYWYRQDPGQGLRLIYYSQIVNDFQKGDIAEGYSVSREKKESFPLTVTSAQKNPTAFYLCASSPPGQGIAQYFGPGTRLTVT.

With respect to this clonotype: At one end, the junction sequence differs from germline, possibly due to a read error. DNA of the CDR3: TGTGCCAGCTCACCATCCCAGGGGGCTACTAACTATGGCTACGCCTTC. The encoded protein is CASSPSQGATNYGYAF. The J gene is TRBJ1-2, the V gene TRBV18, with 8 positions matching TRBD1. Germline assignment: CDR1 KGHSH and CDR2 LQKENI. The CDR3 loop spans 16 amino acids.

This clonotype showed up just a few times. Here the CDR3 reads CASSQDSRNTGELFF. As DNA, the CDR3 is TGTGCCAGCAGCCAAGATAGCCGGAACACCGGGGAGCTGTTTTTT. The rearrangement joins TRBV3-1 to TRBJ2-2; D is ambiguous. Trimming stripped 0 bases from V and 1 base from J, with 6 bases between. This CDR3 has 15 amino acids. The germline V gene encodes CDR1 LGHDT and CDR2 YNNKEL (reference sequence).

The J gene is TRBJ1-5, the V gene TRBV12-3 or TRBV12-4, with 8 bases lining up with TRBD1. CDR3 length: 14 amino acids. V shed 5 bases and J 1 base; nucleotides not matched to a gene: 1. CDR3 in amino acids: CASSNRGSNQPQHF. In DNA, the CDR3 is TGTGCCAGCAGTAACAGGGGGAGCAATCAGCCCCAGCATTTT.

As DNA, the CDR3 is TGTGCCAGTTTGTCCGGGACAGGGATCAATCAGCCCCAGCATTTT. This translates into CASLSGTGINQPQHF. This chain uses TRBV19 with TRBJ1-5; TRBD1 matches at 9 bases. CDR1 is LNHDA, CDR2 SQIVND, per germline (reference sequence). This CDR3 is 15 amino acids long. After removal of 8 bases from V and 3 bases from J, the junction contained 8 bases not matched to a gene.

The gene calls are TRBV19 and TRBJ1-1; no firm D call. This CDR3 has 12 residues. Germline V gene sequence: CDR1 LNHDA, CDR2 SQIVND (reference sequence). The V gene lost 3 bases and the J gene lost 6 bases, with 8 bases spanning the gap. Here the CDR3 DNA reads TGTGCCAGTAGTATCTCCCCCCCTGAAGCTTTCTTT. It translates to CASSISPPEAFF.

Worth noting for this clonotype: One base away lies a much larger clone, so this may be a sequencing read error. This is likely a read error, given that the CDR3 carries no conserved phenylalanine or tryptophan at its end. The rearrangement joins TRBV2 to TRBJ2-7, with D tentatively TRBD1 (6 bases). The V and J ends lost 6 bases and 4 bases respectively, with 13 bases between them. This CDR3 is built from 13 residues. Germline V gene sequence: CDR1 SNHLY, CDR2 FYNNEI. The CDR3 protein is CASRRGTAYEQYL. The DNA for the CDR3 is TGTGCCAGCAGGAGGGGGACCGCATACGAGCAGTACCTC.

The chain couples TRBV10-3 to TRBJ2-7, with D tentatively TRBD1 (5 bases). The CDR3 length is 11 residues. Trimming left V 8 bases short and J 4 bases short, with 9 bases between. Germline V CDR1 and CDR2: ENHRY, SYGVKD. CDR3 coding DNA: TGTGCCATCGGGGCTACGTACGAGCAGTACTTC. Protein: CAIGATYEQYF.

There are many counts of this clonotype. The gene calls are TRBV6-5 and TRBJ1-1; D gene ambiguous. This CDR3 has 13 amino acids. Deletions cut 4 bases from V and 2 bases from J, with 8 bases between. Germline V gene sequence: CDR1 MNHEY, CDR2 SVGAGI. The CDR3 is CASSFESNTEAFF. CDR3 in DNA: TGTGCCAGCAGTTTTGAGAGTAACACTGAAGCTTTCTTT.

This clonotype was seen a few times. The chain combines TRBV9 with TRBJ2-7, with D perhaps TRBD1 (5 bases). Trimming cost V 0 bases and J 2 bases, with 12 bases left between them. The germline gives CDR1 SGDLS, CDR2 YYNGEE. The CDR3 is 15 residues long. The CDR3 nucleotides are TGTGCCAGCAGCGTAGGACTGGACATAACCTACGAGCAGTACTTC. Amino acid sequence: CASSVGLDITYEQYF. Combining the CDR3 with reference TRBV9 and TRBJ2-7 gives the whole variable domain DSGVTQTPKHLITATGQRVTLRCSPRSGDLSVYWYQQSLDQGLQFLIQYYNGEERAKGNILERFSAQQFPDLHSELNLSSLELGDSALYFCASSVGLDITYEQYFGPGTRLTVT.

This clonotype was seen a handful of times. The gene calls are TRBV20-1 and TRBJ1-3, with D hard to call. CDR1 is DFQATT, CDR2 SNEGSKA, per germline (reference sequence). The CDR3 consists of 12 residues. Trimming took 8 bases from V and 2 from J, leaving 10 bases between them. The CDR3 reads CSIRAPGNTIYF. CDR3 DNA: TGCAGTATAAGGGCACCTGGAAACACCATATATTTT.

V gene TRBV20-1 combines with J gene TRBJ2-4; tentatively, D is TRBD1 (6 bases). The ends were cut back, 3 bases at V and 0 bases at J, with 15 bases in the middle. CDR1 DFQATT and CDR2 SNEGSKA come from the germline V gene (reference sequence). There are 16 residues in the CDR3. The CDR3 loop is CSASVPGDLAKNIQYF. CDR3 nucleotide sequence: TGCAGTGCTAGTGTTCCAGGGGACCTAGCCAAAAACATTCAGTACTTC.

This clonotype was seen ten or more times. The chain is built from TRBV28 and TRBJ2-1; no reliable D call. CDR3 size: 11 residues. In germline, CDR1 is MDHEN, CDR2 SYDVKM. V was trimmed by 1 base and J by 10 bases, leaving 5 bases between them. CDR3 sequence: CASSLLREQFF. CDR3 nucleotides: TGTGCCAGCAGTTTATTACGGGAGCAGTTCTTC.

The chain has TRBV12-3 or TRBV12-4 and TRBJ2-1; 7 bases fit TRBD2. Trimming at V came to 0 bases and at J to 7 bases, leaving 3 bases not matched to a gene. The CDR3 loop spans 14 amino acids. The CDR3 protein is CASSLAGGRNEQFF. The CDR3 DNA reads as TGTGCCAGCAGTTTAGCGGGAGGGCGGAATGAGCAGTTCTTC.

Concerning this clonotype: A read error may produce the germline difference seen at one junction end. The chain has TRBV7-3 and TRBJ2-2; weak D call: TRBD2 (5 bases). The CDR3 spans 14 residues. Germline V lookup: CDR1 SGHTA, CDR2 FQGTGA. In DNA form, the CDR3 reads TGTGCCAGCAGCCCCACGGGGAACACCGGGGAGCTGGTTTTT. As protein: CASSPTGNTGELVF.